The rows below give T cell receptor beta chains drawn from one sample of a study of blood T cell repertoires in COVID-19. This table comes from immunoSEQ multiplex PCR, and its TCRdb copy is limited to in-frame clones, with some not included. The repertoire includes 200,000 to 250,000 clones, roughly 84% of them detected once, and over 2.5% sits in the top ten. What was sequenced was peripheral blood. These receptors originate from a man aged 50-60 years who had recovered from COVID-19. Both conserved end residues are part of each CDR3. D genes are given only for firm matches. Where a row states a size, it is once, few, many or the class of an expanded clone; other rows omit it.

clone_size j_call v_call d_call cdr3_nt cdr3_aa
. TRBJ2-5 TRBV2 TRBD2 TGTGCCAGCAGCGTTAGCGGGAGAGAGACCCAGTACTTC CASSVSGRETQYF
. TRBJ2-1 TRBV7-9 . TGTGCCAGCAGCTTAGCCCAGGGTTCTTTTGGGCAGTTCTTC CASSLAQGSFGQFF
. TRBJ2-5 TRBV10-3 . TGTGCCATCAGTGTTGCCCTAACAGGACACCAAGAGACCCAGTACTTC CAISVALTGHQETQYF
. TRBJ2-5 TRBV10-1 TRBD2 TGCGCCAGCAGCGCGAGGGCGAGCGGGACAGAGACCCAGTACTTC CASSARASGTETQYF
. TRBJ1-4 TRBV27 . TGTGCCAGCAGTTTTGGTTGGGCGGGGTCCGTTCCCGAAAATGAAAAACTGTTTTTT CASSFGWAGSVPENEKLFF
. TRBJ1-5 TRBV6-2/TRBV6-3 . TGTGCCAGCAGTGAGGGCTCAAAGGGTAGTAATCAGCCCCAGCATTTT CASSEGSKGSNQPQHF
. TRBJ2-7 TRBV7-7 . TGTGCCAGCAGCCGGGACTCCTCTAGCTCCTACGAGCAGTACTTC CASSRDSSSSYEQYF
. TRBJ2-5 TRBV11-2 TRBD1 TGTGCCAGCAGCTACGACAGGGGTCGTGAGACCCAGTACTTC CASSYDRGRETQYF
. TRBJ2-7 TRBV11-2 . TGTGCCAGCAGGCGGCTGACTGGTGAGGTGATGCACGAGCAGTACTTC CASRRLTGEVMHEQYF
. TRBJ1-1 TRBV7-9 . TGTGCCAGCAGCTTAGTCGGGGGGCGGCAGAGTACTGAAGCTTTCTTT CASSLVGGRQSTEAFF
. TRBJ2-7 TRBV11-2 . TGTGCCAGCAGCTTAGCCACGGGAGTTGGAATGAGCGAGCAGTACTTC CASSLATGVGMSEQYF
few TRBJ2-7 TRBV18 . TGTGCCAGCTCACCACCGGCCAGAAAGTACGAGCAGTACTTC CASSPPARKYEQYF
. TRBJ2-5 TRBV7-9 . TGTGCCAGCAGCTTAGGAGGGAAGAGAGAGACCCAGTACTTC CASSLGGKRETQYF